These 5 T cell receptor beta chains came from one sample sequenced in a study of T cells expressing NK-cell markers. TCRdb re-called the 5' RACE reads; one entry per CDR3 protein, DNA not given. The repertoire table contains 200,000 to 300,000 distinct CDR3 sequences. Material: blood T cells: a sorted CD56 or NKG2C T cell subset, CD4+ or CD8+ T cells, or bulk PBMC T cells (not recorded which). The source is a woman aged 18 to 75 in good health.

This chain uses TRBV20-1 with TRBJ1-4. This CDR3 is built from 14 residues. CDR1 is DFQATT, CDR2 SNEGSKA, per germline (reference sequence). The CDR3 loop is CSARGDLTNEKLFF.

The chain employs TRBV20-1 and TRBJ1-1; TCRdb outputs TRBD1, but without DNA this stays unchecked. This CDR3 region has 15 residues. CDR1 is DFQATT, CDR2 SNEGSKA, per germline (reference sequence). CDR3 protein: CSAKTHGQGNTEAFF.

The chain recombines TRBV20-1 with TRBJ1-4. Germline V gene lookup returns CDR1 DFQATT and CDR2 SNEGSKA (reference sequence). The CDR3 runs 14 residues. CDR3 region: CSAVDPTLNEKLFF.

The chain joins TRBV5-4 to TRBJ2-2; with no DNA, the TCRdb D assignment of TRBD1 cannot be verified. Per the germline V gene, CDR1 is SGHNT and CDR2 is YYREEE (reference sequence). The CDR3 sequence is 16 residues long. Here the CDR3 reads CASSLSRVRGRGELFF.

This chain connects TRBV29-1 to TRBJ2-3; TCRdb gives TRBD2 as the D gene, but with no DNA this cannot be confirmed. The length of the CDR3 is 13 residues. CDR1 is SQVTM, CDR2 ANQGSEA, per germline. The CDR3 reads CSVGGRVADTQYF.